This record concerns one TCR beta chain sequence. This clonotype was seen repeatedly, ten times or more. This clone's antigen is unknown. Base qualities were left out, and no much larger clone turns up one base away. Lymph node samples were obtained from the axillary draining lymph nodes of breast cancer patients. As encoded in the germline V gene (reference sequence), CDR1 is DFQATT while CDR2 is SNEGSKA. Trimming removed 2 bases from V and 4 bases from J, leaving 9 bases between the germline ends. The CDR3 measures 13 amino acids from cysteine to phenylalanine. Only the CDR3 portion is preserved as DNA: 39 bases, with reading frame beginning at the first base. The data stem from a study of breast tumors, draining lymph nodes, adjacent tissues (dated by TCRdb to 2016 to 2017). Describing the broader study: Breast cancer patients provided tumor, adjacent nontumor tissue and axillary lymph nodes, and the study compared the TCR beta repertoires across these three sources. The study aimed to assess the relationships and possible T-cell exchange between tumor, surrounding tissue and draining lymph node repertoires in human breast cancer.

Overall study results and their limits: The conclusion that tumor T cells originate in lymph nodes was framed as consistent with a hypothesis rather than directly demonstrated. Tumors showed preferential V and J gene usage, and their T-cell repertoire diversity fell below that of lymph nodes yet above that of nontumor tissue. In luminal-like breast cancer, tumor and nontumor tissue repertoires resembled each other significantly more than in basal-like breast cancer. A scenario in which most tumor T cells derive from the lymph node and then expand within tumor tissue was judged to be consistent with the data.

Sequencing instrument: Illumina HiSeq 2000. Multiplex PCR amplification was used to generate the TCR beta chain libraries. High-throughput sequencing was used to analyze the amplified TCR beta chain products. TCRdb reran the public reads through fastp at Q25 and MiXCR, keeping productive beta chains. Every CDR3 protein is listed once, alongside the most common genes and DNA of its rows. The sample has 250,000 or so distinct CDR3 sequences on record, around 30% of them singletons. The top ten clones comprise more than 0.95% of the sample. Sequencing was carried out using axillary lymph node tissue. This receptor was identified in a female donor with breast cancer. Some clones in this sample may be carry-over from other donors' samples. This chain joins TRBV20-1 to TRBJ1-5; a tentative D call is TRBD1 (5 bases match). The CDR3 protein is CSARQGLNQPQHF. The sequenced DNA is TGCAGTGCTAGACAGGGTTTGAATCAGCCCCAGCATTTT.